Following are 22 T cell receptor beta chains from one sample sequenced in a study of shared clonotypes between healthy human individuals. TCRdb's table, derived via immunoSEQ multiplex PCR, lists solely in-frame clones and lacks some. Among some 2,500,000 clones listed, 80% to 95% were seen once. The material sequenced was naive CD4+ T cells from PBMCs. Stated subset: CD45RA+ positively selected. These receptor sequences come from a man aged 18 to 30 in good health. Some clones in this sample may be carry-over from other donors' samples.

The V and J genes are TRBV5-4 and TRBJ2-5; 7 nucleotides agree with TRBD2. CDR1 is SGHNT and CDR2 is YYREEE in the germline V gene (reference sequence). The CDR3 loop spans 14 amino acids. The trim removed 4 bases at V and 4 bases at J, leaving 7 bases unmatched. CDR3 residues: CASSTRREGETQYF. The CDR3 DNA reads as TGTGCCAGCAGCACGCGGAGGGAGGGAGAGACCCAGTACTTC.

This clone has only a few counts. This rearrangement joins TRBV5-4 to TRBJ1-1, with a weak D call TRBD1 (6 bases). CDR3 size: 15 residues. V shed 3 bases and J shed 4 bases, with 16 bases lying between them. CDR1 SGHNT and CDR2 YYREEE come from the germline V gene (reference sequence). Written as DNA, the CDR3 is TGTGCCAGCAGCTGGGGAGGGACATCAAGCACTGAAGCTTTCTTT. Its translation: CASSWGGTSSTEAFF.

V is TRBV19 and J is TRBJ2-7; 8 bases align to TRBD1. Germline V lookup: CDR1 LNHDA, CDR2 SQIVND (reference sequence). The J segment lost 6 bases and the V segment lost 4 bases, leaving 5 bases of the junction unmatched. CDR3 size: 13 residues. Written as DNA, the CDR3 is TGTGCCAGTAGTACCCGGACAGGGTTCGAGCAGTACTTC. Translating it yields CASSTRTGFEQYF.

The chain combines TRBV6-1 with TRBJ2-2, with 8 bases matching TRBD1. The germline gives CDR1 MNHNS, CDR2 SASEGT. V was pared by 0 bases and J by 7 bases, with 7 bases of the junction left unmatched. The CDR3 has 16 amino acids. Here the CDR3 reads CASSEARAGGYGELFF. In DNA, the CDR3 is TGTGCCAGCAGTGAAGCGAGGGCAGGGGGCTACGGGGAGCTGTTTTTT.

The chain recombines TRBV28 with TRBJ2-7, with unresolved D. The CDR3 sequence is 11 residues long. V lost 6 bases and J lost 5, with 8 bases in between. CDR1 MDHEN and CDR2 SYDVKM come from the germline V gene. The CDR3 loop is CASSTRNEQYF. CDR3 bases: TGTGCCAGCAGCACCCGTAACGAGCAGTACTTC.

The chain links TRBV5-4 to TRBJ1-2; 7 nucleotides align to TRBD1. The CDR3 runs 14 residues. Trimming took 3 bases from V and 5 from J; bases not matched to a gene: 7. CDR1 and CDR2 from the germline V gene are SGHNT and YYREEE (reference sequence). The CDR3 spells CASSSRTGEYGYTF. CDR3 bases: TGTGCCAGCAGCTCCAGGACAGGAGAATATGGCTACACCTTC.

The CDR3 region is CASSFRRGGTGELFF. As DNA, the CDR3 is TGTGCCAGCAGCTTCAGGCGCGGGGGCACCGGGGAGCTGTTTTTT. This rearrangement joins TRBV13 to TRBJ2-2, with 7 positions matching TRBD2. The V and J ends lost 3 bases and 4 bases, in that order; junction bases with no gene match: 5. Germline values: CDR1 PRHDT, CDR2 FYEKMQ (reference sequence). The CDR3 covers 15 residues.

The chain employs TRBV14 and TRBJ1-2; D gene ambiguous. Germline V gene data show CDR1 as SGHDN and CDR2 as FVKESK. Trimming removed 8 bases from V and 2 bases from J, with 9 bases in between. This CDR3 contains 12 residues. The CDR3 nucleotides are TGTGCCAGCTCTGGGATCAACTATGGCTACACCTTC. Amino acids: CASSGINYGYTF.

The J gene is TRBJ2-3, the V gene TRBV7-9; D could derive from TRBD1 or TRBD2 (7 bases each). V dropped 3 bases and J dropped 5 bases, with 21 bases sitting between them. The germline CDR1 and CDR2 sequences are SEHNR and FQNEAQ (reference sequence). The CDR3 is 17 amino acids. In DNA, the CDR3 is TGTGCCAGCAGCTTTGGCAGGGGGGCGGGAGAAAAAGATACGCAGTATTTT. Protein: CASSFGRGAGEKDTQYF.

This clone was seen a single time. J is TRBJ1-2 and V is TRBV5-1; 8 nucleotides line up with TRBD1. Trimming removed 0 bases from V and 8 bases from J; junction bases left unmatched: 6. CDR1 and CDR2 (germline): SGHRS, YFSETQ. The CDR3 runs 14 residues. CDR3 coding DNA: TGCGCCAGCAGCTTGGGTGACAGGGGAGGAGGCTACACCTTC. It encodes CASSLGDRGGGYTF.

This clone was detected only a few times. Within the sample, other DNA sequences also encode this same CDR3. The rearrangement joins TRBV29-1 to TRBJ1-1, with no clear D. Germline lookup yields CDR1 SQVTM and CDR2 ANQGSEA. The CDR3 length is 12 residues. V lost 3 bases to trimming and J lost 2 bases, with 7 bases between them. The CDR3 loop is CSVDSRNTEAFF. As DNA, the CDR3 is TGCAGCGTTGATAGCAGAAACACTGAAGCTTTCTTT.

The V gene is TRBV5-1, the J gene TRBJ2-2; D is possibly TRBD1 (6 bases). This CDR3 has 14 amino acids. V was cut by 2 bases and J by 6 bases, with 11 bases left in between. The germline V gene has CDR1 SGHRS and CDR2 YFSETQ. CDR3 DNA sequence: TGCGCCAGCAGCTTTACAGGGACCCCCGGGGAGCTGTTTTTT. This sequence encodes CASSFTGTPGELFF.

As for this clone: Other DNA sequences in this sample translate to the same CDR3. This chain connects TRBV7-2 to TRBJ1-2; no reliable D call. The CDR3 extends over 14 amino acids. Germline loops: CDR1 SGHTA, CDR2 FQGNSA. The V end lost 0 bases, the J end lost 4 bases, and 9 bases lay between the germline ends. The CDR3: CASSLAGGPYGYTF. DNA for the CDR3: TGTGCCAGCAGCTTAGCGGGCGGCCCCTATGGCTACACCTTC.

The V gene is TRBV7-9, the J gene TRBJ1-2; 10 positions agree with TRBD1. The J segment lost 6 bases and the V segment lost 1 base, leaving 2 bases of the junction unmatched. The CDR3 length is 14 residues. Germline V lookup: CDR1 SEHNR, CDR2 FQNEAQ (reference sequence). CDR3 coding DNA: TGTGCCAGCAGCTTAGGACAGGGGGCAAATGGCTACACCTTC. It specifies CASSLGQGANGYTF.

This chain connects TRBV28 to TRBJ2-2; TRBD1 matches 7 bases. Germline V gives CDR1 MDHEN, CDR2 SYDVKM. V shed 8 bases and J 6 bases; nucleotides not matched to a gene: 12. The CDR3 is 15 amino acids. The CDR3 is CASLRPAGTAGELFF. CDR3 nucleotides: TGTGCCAGCTTACGCCCCGCCGGGACAGCCGGGGAGCTGTTTTTT.

A note on this clone: At the DNA level, this CDR3 is encoded by other sequences in the same sample as well. The chain recombines TRBV5-1 with TRBJ2-5; tentatively, D is TRBD2 (6 bases). The CDR3 runs to 15 residues. CDR1 is SGHRS, CDR2 YFSETQ, per germline. V lost 1 base to trimming and J lost 3 bases, with 13 bases between them. The CDR3 bases are TGCGCCAGCAGCTTGTTTCTGGGGGGAGAAGAGACCCAGTACTTC. Translated: CASSLFLGGEETQYF.

The gene calls are TRBV7-2 and TRBJ1-2; 7 positions match TRBD1. CDR1 SGHTA and CDR2 FQGNSA come from the germline V gene. V shed 2 bases and J 0 bases; nucleotides not matched to a gene: 6. This CDR3 contains 16 residues. The chain's CDR3 is CASSLSRDRTNYGYTF. For the CDR3, the DNA is TGTGCCAGCAGCTTAAGTAGGGACAGAACTAACTATGGCTACACCTTC. The full variable domain, rest sourced from reference TRBV7-2 and TRBJ1-2, is GAGVSQSPSNKVTEKGKDVELRCDPISGHTALYWYRQSLGQGLEFLIYFQGNSAPDKSGLPSDRFSAERTGGSVSTLTIQRTQQEDSAVYLCASSLSRDRTNYGYTFGSGTRLTVV.

The rearrangement joins TRBV28 to TRBJ1-2, with a possible D match to TRBD1 (6 bases). CDR1 is MDHEN and CDR2 is SYDVKM in the germline V gene. Trimming took off 6 bases at V and 6 bases at J, with 20 bases between the two ends. The CDR3 loop spans 15 amino acids. CDR3: CASSRGGRRVNGYTF. The CDR3 DNA sequence: TGTGCCAGCAGCAGAGGGGGACGGAGGGTCAATGGCTACACCTTC.

The chain employs TRBV5-1 and TRBJ2-5, with no clear D. Germline CDR1 reads SGHRS; CDR2 reads YFSETQ. CDR3 size: 15 residues. V dropped 0 bases and J dropped 7 bases, with 16 bases sitting between them. The CDR3 spells CASSLGPPTGVTQYF. In DNA form, the CDR3 reads TGCGCCAGCAGCTTGGGCCCACCGACGGGCGTGACCCAGTACTTC.

The chain uses TRBV28 and TRBJ2-1, with 10 bases fitting TRBD2. CDR1 and CDR2 from the germline V gene are MDHEN and SYDVKM. Unmatched junction bases numbered 4, after V lost 7 bases and J lost 1 base. This CDR3 has 15 amino acids. The CDR3 nucleotides read TGTGCCAGCACCGGAGCGGGAGGGTCCTACAATGAGCAGTTCTTC. Translation gives CASTGAGGSYNEQFF.

The chain employs TRBV4-1 and TRBJ2-5; D perhaps matches TRBD2 (6 bases). Deletions cut 2 bases from V and 1 base from J, with 26 bases between. The CDR3 is made up of 20 amino acids. Germline V CDR1 and CDR2: MGHRA, YSYEKL. CDR3: CASSQSSLAGFHVRQETQYF. DNA for the CDR3: TGCGCCAGCAGCCAATCCTCGCTTGCGGGGTTTCACGTACGCCAAGAGACCCAGTACTTC.

This clone was observed a handful of times. This sample includes further DNA sequences coding for the same CDR3. V usage is TRBV7-2 and J usage is TRBJ1-1; unclear D gene. Trimming pared 5 bases from V and 5 bases from J, leaving 12 bases between. This CDR3 spans 13 amino acids. In germline, CDR1 is SGHTA, CDR2 FQGNSA. CDR3 coding DNA: TGTGCCAGCAGCCCCCGGACGGGAACTGAAGCTTTCTTT. Its translation: CASSPRTGTEAFF. The variable domain in full, completed from reference TRBV7-2 and TRBJ1-1, reads GAGVSQSPSNKVTEKGKDVELRCDPISGHTALYWYRQSLGQGLEFLIYFQGNSAPDKSGLPSDRFSAERTGGSVSTLTIQRTQQEDSAVYLCASSPRTGTEAFFGQGTRLTVV.